This T cell receptor (beta chain) came from a study of cytotoxic CD8 clonotypes in ibrutinib-treated CLL. Whole-study context: Partial responders around 24, complete 2; some twelve progressed and roughly 14 stayed in remission by median approximately 64 months.

The study's findings and limits: Sample timing was unmatched between remission and later-progressing patients; lymph nodes unstudied.

The repertoire was sequenced with immunoSEQ multiplex PCR; TCRdb's copy has only in-frame clones and lacks some. Altogether about 140,000 clones are present, about 91% being singletons, with the ten largest covering 10% to 14%. Regarding this clone: No antigen is known for it.

Trimming pared 3 bases from V and 4 bases from J, leaving 18 bases between. Germline loops: CDR1 LNHDA, CDR2 SQIVND (reference sequence). The CDR3 has 16 residues. V usage is TRBV19 and J usage is TRBJ1-1; maybe TRBD1 (6 bases). This clonotype originated in a human donor with chronic lymphocytic leukemia. The specimen comprised PBMCs, sampled after 12 months of ibrutinib treatment. CDR3 DNA sequence: TGTGCCAGTAGTATCTCTTCAGGGGTGGTGAGCACTGAAGCTTTCTTT. Amino acids: CASSISSGVVSTEAFF.